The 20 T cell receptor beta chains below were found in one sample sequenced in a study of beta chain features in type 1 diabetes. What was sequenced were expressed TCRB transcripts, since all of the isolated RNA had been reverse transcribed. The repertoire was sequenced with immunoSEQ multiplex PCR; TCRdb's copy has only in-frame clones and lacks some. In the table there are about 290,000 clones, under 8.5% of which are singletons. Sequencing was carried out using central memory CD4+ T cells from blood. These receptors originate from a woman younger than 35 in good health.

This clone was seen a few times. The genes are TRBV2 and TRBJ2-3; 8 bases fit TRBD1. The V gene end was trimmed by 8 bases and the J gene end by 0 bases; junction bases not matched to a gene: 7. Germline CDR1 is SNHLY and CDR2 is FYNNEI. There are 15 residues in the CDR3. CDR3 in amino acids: CASCRGQASTDTQYF. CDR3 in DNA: TGTGCCAGCTGCAGGGGACAGGCTAGCACAGATACGCAGTATTTT. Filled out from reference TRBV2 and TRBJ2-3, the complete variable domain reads EPEVTQTPSHQVTQMGQEVILRCVPISNHLYFYWYRQILGQKVEFLVSFYNNEISEKSEIFDDQFSVERPDGSNFTLKIRSTKLEDSAMYFCASCRGQASTDTQYFGPGTRLTVL.

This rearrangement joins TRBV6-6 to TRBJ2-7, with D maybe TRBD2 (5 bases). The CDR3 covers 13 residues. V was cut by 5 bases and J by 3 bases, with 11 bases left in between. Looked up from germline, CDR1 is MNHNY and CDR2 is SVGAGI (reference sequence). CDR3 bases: TGTGCCAGCAGTGTGGAGGCGGACTACGAGCAGTACGTC. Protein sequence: CASSVEADYEQYV.

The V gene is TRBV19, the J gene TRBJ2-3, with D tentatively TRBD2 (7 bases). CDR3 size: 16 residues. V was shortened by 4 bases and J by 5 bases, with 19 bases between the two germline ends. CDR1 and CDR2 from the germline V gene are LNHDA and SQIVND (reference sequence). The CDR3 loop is CASSTGGASWLDTQYF. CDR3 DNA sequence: TGTGCCAGTAGTACGGGGGGCGCGAGTTGGTTAGATACGCAGTATTTT.

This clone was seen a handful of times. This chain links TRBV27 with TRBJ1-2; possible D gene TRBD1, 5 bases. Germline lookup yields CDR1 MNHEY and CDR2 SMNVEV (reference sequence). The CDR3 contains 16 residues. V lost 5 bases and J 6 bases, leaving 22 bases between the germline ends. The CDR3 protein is CASSNTPTTGFDGYTF. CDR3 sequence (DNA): TGTGCCAGCAGTAACACCCCGACAACAGGTTTCGATGGCTACACCTTC.

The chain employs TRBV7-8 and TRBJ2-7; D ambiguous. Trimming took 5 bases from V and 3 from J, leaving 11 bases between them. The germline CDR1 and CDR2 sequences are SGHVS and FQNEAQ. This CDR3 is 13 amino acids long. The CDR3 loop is CASSPSVGYEQYV. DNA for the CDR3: TGTGCCAGCAGCCCAAGCGTGGGCTACGAGCAGTACGTC.

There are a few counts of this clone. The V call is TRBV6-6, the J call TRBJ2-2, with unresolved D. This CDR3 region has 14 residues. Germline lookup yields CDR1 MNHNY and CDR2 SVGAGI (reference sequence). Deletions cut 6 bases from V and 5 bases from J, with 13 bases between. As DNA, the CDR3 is TGTGCCAGCAGCCCCCCAAGTGAAACCGGGGAGCTGTTTTTT. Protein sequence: CASSPPSETGELFF.

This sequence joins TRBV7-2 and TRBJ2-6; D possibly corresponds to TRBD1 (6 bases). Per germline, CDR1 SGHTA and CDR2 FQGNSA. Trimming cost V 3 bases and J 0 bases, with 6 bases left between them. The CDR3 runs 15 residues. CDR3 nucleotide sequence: TGTGCCAGCAGCTTGGGACACTCTGGGGCCAACGTCCTGACTTTC. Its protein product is CASSLGHSGANVLTF.

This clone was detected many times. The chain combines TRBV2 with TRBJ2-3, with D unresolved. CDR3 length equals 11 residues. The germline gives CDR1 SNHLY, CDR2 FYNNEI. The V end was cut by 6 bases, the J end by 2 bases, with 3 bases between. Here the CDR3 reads CASRDTDTQYF. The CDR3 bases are TGTGCCAGCAGAGACACAGATACGCAGTATTTT.

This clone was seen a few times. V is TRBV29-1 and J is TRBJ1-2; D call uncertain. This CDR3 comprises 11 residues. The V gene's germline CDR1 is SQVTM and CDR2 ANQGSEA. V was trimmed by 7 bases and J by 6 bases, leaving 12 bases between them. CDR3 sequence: CSAARGDGYTF. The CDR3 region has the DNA TGCAGCGCTGCCCGGGGTGATGGCTACACCTTC.

In DNA, the CDR3 is TGTGCCATCAGTGATGGCGGGAGGGCCGGGCAGTACTTC. Translating gives CAISDGGRAGQYF. V and J are TRBV10-3 and TRBJ2-7; 9 nucleotides match TRBD2. The CDR3 runs 13 residues. V shed 3 bases and J 9 bases; nucleotides not matched to a gene: 6. Germline loops: CDR1 ENHRY, CDR2 SYGVKD.

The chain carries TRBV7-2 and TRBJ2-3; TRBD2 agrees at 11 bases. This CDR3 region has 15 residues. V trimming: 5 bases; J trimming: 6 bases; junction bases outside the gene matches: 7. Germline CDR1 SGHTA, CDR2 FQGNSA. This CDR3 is CASSGTSGRSDTQYF. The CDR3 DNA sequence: TGTGCCAGCAGCGGAACTAGCGGGAGATCTGATACGCAGTATTTT. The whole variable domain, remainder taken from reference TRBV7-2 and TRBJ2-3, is GAGVSQSPSNKVTEKGKDVELRCDPISGHTALYWYRQSLGQGLEFLIYFQGNSAPDKSGLPSDRFSAERTGGSVSTLTIQRTQQEDSAVYLCASSGTSGRSDTQYFGPGTRLTVL.

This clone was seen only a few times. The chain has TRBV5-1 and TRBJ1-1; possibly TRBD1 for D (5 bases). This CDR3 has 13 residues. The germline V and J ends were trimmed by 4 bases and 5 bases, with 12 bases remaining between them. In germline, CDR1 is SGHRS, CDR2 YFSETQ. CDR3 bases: TGCGCCAGCAGCGTATTACAGGAGACTGAAGCTTTCTTT. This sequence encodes CASSVLQETEAFF.

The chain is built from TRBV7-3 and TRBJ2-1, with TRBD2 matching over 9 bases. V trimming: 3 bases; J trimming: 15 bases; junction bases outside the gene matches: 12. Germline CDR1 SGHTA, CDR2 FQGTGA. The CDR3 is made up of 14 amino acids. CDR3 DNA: TGTGCCAGCAGCTTCACCCCAGCGGGAGGCTCTCCGTTCTTC. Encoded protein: CASSFTPAGGSPFF.

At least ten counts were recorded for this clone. CDR3 bases: TGTGCCAGCAGCAGGACAGCAGATAATTCACCCCTCCACTTT. It translates to CASSRTADNSPLHF. V usage is TRBV14 and J usage is TRBJ1-6; possible D gene TRBD1, 6 bases. Trimming cost V 5 bases and J 5 bases, with 10 bases left between them. CDR1 and CDR2 from the germline V gene are SGHDN and FVKESK. CDR3 length equals 14 residues.

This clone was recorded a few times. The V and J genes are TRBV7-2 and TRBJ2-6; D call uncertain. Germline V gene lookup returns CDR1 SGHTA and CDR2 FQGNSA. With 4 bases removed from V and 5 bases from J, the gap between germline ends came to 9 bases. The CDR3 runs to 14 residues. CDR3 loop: CASSSVSWANVLTF. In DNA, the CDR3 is TGTGCCAGCAGCTCGGTTAGCTGGGCCAACGTCCTGACTTTC.

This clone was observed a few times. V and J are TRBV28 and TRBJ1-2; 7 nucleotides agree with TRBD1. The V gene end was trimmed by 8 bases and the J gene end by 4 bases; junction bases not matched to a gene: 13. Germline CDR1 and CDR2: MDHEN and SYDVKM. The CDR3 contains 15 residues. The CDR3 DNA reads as TGTGCCAGCCAGTCGCAGGGGGACCTTTCCTATGGCTACACCTTC. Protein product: CASQSQGDLSYGYTF.

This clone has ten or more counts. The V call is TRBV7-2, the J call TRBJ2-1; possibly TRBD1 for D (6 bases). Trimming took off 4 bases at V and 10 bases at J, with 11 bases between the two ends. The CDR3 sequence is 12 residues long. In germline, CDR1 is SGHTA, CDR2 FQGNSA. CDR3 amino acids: CASSSGVGEQFF. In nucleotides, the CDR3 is TGTGCCAGCAGCTCAGGGGTTGGAGAGCAGTTCTTC.

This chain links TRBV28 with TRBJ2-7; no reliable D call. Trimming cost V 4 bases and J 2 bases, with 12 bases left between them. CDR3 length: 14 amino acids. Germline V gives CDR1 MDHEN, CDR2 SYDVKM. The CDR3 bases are TGTGCCAGCAGTTACGCGCGGAGAACCTACGAGCAGTACTTC. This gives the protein CASSYARRTYEQYF.

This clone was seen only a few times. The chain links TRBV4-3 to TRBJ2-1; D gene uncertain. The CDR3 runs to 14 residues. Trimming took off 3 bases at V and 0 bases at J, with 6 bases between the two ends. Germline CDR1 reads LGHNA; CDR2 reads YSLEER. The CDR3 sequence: CASSQTASYNEQFF. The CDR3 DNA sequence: TGCGCCAGCAGCCAGACTGCCTCCTACAATGAGCAGTTCTTC.

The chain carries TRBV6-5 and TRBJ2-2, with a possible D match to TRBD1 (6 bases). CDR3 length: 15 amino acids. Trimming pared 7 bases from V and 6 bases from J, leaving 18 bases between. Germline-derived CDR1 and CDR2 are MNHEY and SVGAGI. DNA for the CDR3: TGTGCCAGCAAAATCGACAGGAGACCACCCGGGGAGCTGTTTTTT. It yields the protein CASKIDRRPPGELFF.